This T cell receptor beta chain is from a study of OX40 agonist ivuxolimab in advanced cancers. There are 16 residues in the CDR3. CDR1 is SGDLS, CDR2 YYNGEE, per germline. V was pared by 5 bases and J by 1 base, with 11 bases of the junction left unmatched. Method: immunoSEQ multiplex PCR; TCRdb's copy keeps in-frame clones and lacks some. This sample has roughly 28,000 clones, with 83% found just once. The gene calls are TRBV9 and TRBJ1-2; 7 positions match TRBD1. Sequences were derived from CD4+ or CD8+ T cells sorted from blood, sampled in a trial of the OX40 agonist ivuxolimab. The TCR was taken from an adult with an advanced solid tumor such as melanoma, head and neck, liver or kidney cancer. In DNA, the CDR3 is TGTGCCAGCAGGGAATCCGGGACAGCTAGTAACTATGGCTACACCTTC. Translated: CASRESGTASNYGYTF.